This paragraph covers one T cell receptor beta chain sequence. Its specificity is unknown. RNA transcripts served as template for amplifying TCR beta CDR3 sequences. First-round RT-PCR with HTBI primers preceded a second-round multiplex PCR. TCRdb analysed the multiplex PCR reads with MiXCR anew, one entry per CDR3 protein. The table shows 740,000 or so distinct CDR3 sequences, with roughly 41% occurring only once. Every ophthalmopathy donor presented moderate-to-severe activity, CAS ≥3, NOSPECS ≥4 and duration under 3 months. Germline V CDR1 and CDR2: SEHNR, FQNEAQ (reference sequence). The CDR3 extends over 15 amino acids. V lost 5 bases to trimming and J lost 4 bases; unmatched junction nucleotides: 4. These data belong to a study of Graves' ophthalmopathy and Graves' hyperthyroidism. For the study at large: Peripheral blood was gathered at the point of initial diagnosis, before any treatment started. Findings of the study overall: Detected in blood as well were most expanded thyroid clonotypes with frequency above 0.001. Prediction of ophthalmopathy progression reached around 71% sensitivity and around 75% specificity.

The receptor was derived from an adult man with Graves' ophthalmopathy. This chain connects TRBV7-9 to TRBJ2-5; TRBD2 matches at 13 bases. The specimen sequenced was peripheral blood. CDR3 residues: CASSRGLAGRETQYF. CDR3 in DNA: TGTGCCAGCAGCCGGGGACTAGCGGGAAGAGAGACCCAGTACTTC.